Given below is one T cell receptor (beta chain) in context. The antigen is undetermined. Expressed TCRB transcripts were sequenced after all isolated RNA was converted to cDNA. Naive, central memory and regulatory T cell samples came to a mean of about 4 million reads. Profiled with immunoSEQ multiplex PCR; TCRdb holds only in-frame clones, not every one. The sample has a few hundred thousand clones; roughly 17% are singletons. The germline V gene has CDR1 SEHNR and CDR2 FQNEAQ (reference sequence). CDR3 length: 16 residues. V trimming: 3 bases; J trimming: 2 bases; junction bases outside the gene matches: 6. The sample comes from a study of beta chain features in type 1 diabetes. Study outcomes and limitations: All four CD4+ subsets of Type 1 diabetes patients contained TCRB CDR3s that were moderately but significantly shorter.

The rearrangement links TRBV7-9 to TRBJ2-3, with 9 bases that match TRBD1. Specimen: naive CD4+ T cells from blood. This receptor was taken from a man aged 25 to 40 with type 1 diabetes. In DNA form, the CDR3 reads TGTGCCAGCAGCTTGTACAGGGGGCTGGACACAGATACGCAGTATTTT. This encodes CASSLYRGLDTDTQYF. Full variable domain (remainder filled in from reference TRBV7-9 and TRBJ2-3): DTGVSQNPRHKITKRGQNVTFRCDPISEHNRLYWYRQTLGQGPEFLTYFQNEAQLEKSRLLSDRFSAERPKGSFSTLEIQRTEQGDSAMYLCASSLYRGLDTDTQYFGPGTRLTVL.